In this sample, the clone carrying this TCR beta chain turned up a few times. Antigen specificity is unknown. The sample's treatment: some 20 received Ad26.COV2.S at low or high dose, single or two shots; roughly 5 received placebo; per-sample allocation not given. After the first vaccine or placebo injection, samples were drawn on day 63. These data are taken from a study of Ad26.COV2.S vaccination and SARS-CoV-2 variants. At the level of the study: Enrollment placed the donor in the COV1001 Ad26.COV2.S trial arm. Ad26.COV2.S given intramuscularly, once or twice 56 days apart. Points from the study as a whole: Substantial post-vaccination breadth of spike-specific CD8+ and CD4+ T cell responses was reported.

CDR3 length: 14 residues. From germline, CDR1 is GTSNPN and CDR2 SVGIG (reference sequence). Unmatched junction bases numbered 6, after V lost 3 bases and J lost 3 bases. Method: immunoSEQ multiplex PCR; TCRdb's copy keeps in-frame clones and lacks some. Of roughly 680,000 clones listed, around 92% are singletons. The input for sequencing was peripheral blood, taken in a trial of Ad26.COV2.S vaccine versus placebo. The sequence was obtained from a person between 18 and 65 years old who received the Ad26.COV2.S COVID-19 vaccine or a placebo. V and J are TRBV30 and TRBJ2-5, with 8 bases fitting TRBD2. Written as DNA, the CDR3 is TGTGCCTGGAGCGATGGACTAGCTGAAGAGACCCAGTACTTC. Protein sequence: CAWSDGLAEETQYF.